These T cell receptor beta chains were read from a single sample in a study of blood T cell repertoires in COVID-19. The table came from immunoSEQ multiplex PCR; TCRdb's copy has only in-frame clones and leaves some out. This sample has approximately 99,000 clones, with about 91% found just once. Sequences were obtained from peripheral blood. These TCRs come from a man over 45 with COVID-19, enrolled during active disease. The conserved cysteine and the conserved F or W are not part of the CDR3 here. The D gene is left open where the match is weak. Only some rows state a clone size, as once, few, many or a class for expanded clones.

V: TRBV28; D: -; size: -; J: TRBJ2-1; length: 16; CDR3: ASIPTRLSLGSYNEQF
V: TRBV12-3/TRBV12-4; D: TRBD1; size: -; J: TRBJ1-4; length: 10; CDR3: ASTAGGEKLF
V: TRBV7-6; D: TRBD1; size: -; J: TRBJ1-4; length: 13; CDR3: ASSLGTGGFEKLF
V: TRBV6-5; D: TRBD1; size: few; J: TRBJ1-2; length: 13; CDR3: ASSRTGSGRYGYT
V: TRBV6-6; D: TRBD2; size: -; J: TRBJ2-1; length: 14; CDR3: ASSYPTSGKYNEQF
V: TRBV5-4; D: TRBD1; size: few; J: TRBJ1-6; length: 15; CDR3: ASSSSPGQRWDSPLH
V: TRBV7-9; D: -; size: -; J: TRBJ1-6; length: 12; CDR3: ASSLDRVNSPLH
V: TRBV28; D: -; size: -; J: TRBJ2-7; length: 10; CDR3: ASTVRGYEQY
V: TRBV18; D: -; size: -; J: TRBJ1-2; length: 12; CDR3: ASSPRATYYGYT
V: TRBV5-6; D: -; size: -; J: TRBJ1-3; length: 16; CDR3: ASSLVNGRQSSGNTIY
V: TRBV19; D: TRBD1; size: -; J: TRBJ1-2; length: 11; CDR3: ASRLQGAYGYT